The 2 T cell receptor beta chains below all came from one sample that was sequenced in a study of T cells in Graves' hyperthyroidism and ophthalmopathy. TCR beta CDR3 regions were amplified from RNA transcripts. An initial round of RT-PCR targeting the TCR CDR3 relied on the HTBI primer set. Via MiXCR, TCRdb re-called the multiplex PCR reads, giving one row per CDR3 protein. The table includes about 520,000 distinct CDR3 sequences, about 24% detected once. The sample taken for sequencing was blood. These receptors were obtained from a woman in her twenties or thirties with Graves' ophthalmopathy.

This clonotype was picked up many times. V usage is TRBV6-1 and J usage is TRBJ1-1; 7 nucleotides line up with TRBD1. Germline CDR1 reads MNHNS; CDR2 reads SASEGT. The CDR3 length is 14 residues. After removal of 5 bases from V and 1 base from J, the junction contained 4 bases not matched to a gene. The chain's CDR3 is CASSPGQANTEAFF. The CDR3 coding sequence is TGTGCCAGCAGTCCCGGACAGGCGAACACTGAAGCTTTCTTT.

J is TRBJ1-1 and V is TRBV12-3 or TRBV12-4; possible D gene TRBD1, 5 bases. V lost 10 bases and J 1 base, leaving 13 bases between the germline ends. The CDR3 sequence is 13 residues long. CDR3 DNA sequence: TGTGCCACTCCGGGACCGACGAACACTGAAGCTTTCTTT. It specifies CATPGPTNTEAFF.